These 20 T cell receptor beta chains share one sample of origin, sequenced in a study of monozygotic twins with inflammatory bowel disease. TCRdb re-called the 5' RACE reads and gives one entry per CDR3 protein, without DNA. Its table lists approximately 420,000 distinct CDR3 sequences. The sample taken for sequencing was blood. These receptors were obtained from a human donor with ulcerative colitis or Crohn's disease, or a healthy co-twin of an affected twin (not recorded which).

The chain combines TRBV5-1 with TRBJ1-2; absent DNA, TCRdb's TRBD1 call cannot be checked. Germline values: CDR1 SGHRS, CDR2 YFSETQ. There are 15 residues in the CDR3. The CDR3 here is CASSLTWAGDYGYTF.

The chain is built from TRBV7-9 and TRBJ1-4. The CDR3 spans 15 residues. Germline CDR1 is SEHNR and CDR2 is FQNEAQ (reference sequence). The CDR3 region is CASSLADTVYEKLFF.

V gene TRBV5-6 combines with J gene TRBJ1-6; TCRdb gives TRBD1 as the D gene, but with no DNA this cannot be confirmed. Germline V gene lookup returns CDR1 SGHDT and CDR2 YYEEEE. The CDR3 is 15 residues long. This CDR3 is CASSLRGTVNSPLHF.

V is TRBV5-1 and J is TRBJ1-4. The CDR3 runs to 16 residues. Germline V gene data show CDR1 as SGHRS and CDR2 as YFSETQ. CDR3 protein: CASSFAGTQKSEKLFF.

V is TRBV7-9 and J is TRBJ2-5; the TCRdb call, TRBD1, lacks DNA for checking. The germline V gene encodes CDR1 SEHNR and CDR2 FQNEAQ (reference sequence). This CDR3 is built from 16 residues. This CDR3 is CASSFPGTGQQETQYF.

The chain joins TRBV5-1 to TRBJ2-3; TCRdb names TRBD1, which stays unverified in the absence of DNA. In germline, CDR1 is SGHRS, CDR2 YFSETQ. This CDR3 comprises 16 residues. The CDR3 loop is CASVPGLMSGTDTQYF.

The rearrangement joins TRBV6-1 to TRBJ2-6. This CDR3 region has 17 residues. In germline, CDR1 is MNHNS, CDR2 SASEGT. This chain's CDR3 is CATMRSSSSSGANVLTF.

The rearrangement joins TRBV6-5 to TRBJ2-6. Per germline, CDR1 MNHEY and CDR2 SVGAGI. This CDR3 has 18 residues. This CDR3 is CASSYSMMVQSGANVLTF.

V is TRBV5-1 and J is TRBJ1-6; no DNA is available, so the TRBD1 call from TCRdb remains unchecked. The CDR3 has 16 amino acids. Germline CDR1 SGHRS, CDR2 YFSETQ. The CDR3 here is CASSQGPGQGFSPLHF. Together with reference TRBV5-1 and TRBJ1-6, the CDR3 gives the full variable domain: KAGVTQTPRYLIKTRGQQVTLSCSPISGHRSVSWYQQTPGQGLQFLFEYFSETQRNKGNFPGRFSGRQFSNSRSEMNVSTLELGDSALYLCASSQGPGQGFSPLHFGNGTRLTVT.

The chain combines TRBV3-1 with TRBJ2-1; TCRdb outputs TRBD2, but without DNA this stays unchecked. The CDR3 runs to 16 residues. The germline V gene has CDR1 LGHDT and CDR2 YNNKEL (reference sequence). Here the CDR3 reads CASSPMTSGSHNEQFF.

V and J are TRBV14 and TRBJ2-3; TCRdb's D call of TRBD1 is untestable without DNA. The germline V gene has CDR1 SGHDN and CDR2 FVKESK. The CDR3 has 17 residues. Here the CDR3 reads CASSQPEFFPGADTQYF. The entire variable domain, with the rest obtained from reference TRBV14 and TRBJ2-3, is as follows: EAGVTQFPSHSVIEKGQTVTLRCDPISGHDNLYWYRRVMGKEIKFLLHFVKESKQDESGMPNNRFLAERTGGTYSTLKVQPAELEDSGVYFCASSQPEFFPGADTQYFGPGTRLTVL.

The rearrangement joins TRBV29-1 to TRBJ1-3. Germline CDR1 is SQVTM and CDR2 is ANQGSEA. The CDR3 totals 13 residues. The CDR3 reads CSVGHHSGNTIYF.

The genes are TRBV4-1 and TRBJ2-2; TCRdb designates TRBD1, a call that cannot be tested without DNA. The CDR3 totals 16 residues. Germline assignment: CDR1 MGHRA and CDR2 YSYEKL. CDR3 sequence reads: CASSQDHQGARGELFF.

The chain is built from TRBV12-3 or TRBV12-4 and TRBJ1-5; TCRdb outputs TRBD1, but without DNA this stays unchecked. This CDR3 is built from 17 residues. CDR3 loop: CASSLIGAGYRVQPQHF.

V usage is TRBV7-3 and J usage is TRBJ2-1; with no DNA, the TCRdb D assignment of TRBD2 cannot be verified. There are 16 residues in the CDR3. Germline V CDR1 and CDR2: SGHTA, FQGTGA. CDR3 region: CASSLMGGGVYNEQFF.

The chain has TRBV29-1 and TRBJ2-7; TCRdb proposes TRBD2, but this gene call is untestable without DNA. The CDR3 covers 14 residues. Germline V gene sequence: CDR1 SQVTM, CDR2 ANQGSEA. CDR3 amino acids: CSVAGTSASYEQYF.

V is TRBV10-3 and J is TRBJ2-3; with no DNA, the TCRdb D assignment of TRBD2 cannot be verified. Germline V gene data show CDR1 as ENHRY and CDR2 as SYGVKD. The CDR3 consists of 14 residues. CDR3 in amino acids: CAISEKREADTQYF.

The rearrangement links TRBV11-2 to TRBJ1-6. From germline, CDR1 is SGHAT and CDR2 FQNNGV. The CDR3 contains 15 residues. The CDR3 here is CASSRPGLRNSPLHF.

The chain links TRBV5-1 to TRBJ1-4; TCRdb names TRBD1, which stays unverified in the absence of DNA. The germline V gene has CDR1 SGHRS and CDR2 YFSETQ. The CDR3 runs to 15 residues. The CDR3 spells CASSRLGQGYEKLFF.

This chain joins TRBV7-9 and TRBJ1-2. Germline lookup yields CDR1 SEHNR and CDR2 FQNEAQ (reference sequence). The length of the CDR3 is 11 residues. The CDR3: CASSGGEGYTF.